This TCR beta chain was recovered during a study of early T cells in non-severe SARS-CoV-2 infection. This clonotype was recorded many times. V lost 7 bases and J 10 bases, leaving 21 bases between the germline ends. This CDR3 is 13 amino acids long. Germline CDR1 is SGHRS and CDR2 is YFSETQ. MiXCR, applied by TCRdb to the 5' RACE reads, yields one record per CDR3 protein. The sample lists some 82,000 distinct CDR3 sequences, about 12% occurring once. The sample was whole blood. The chain links TRBV5-1 to TRBJ2-7; D is perhaps TRBD1 or TRBD2 (5 bases each). The sequence derives from an adult who was a healthcare worker with PCR-confirmed SARS-CoV-2 infection or an uninfected control (not recorded which). For the CDR3, the DNA is TGCGCCAGCGGCGAGGGGCAGGGAATCGATCAGTACTTC. This encodes CASGEGQGIDQYF. Looking up the rest from reference TRBV5-1 and TRBJ2-7 gives the full variable domain: KAGVTQTPRYLIKTRGQQVTLSCSPISGHRSVSWYQQTPGQGLQFLFEYFSETQRNKGNFPGRFSGRQFSNSRSEMNVSTLELGDSALYLCASGEGQGIDQYFGPGTRLTVT.